This TCR beta chain emerged from a study of control samples from healthy donors and cancer patients. Method: immunoSEQ multiplex PCR; TCRdb's copy keeps in-frame clones and lacks some. Among around 140,000 clones listed, around 90% were seen once. Per the germline V gene, CDR1 is SGHVS and CDR2 is FQNEAQ. CDR3 size: 17 residues. V lost 4 bases, J lost 0 bases, and 16 bases lay in between. The chain carries TRBV7-8 and TRBJ1-3, with D possibly being TRBD1 (6 bases). Source material: blood. The source is a man aged 25 to 40 in good health. The CDR3 DNA sequence: TGTGCCAGCAGCTCCTTAGCCCCGACAGGCTCTGGAAACACCATATATTTT. Translation gives CASSSLAPTGSGNTIYF.